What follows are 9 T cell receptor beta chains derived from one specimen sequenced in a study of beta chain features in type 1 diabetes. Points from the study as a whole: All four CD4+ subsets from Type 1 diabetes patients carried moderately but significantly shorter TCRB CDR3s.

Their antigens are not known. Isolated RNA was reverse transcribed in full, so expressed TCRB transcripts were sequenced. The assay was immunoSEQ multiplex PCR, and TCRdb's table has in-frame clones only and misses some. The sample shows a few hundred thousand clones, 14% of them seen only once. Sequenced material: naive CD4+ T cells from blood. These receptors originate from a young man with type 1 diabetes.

CDR3 loop: CASSYSYQGNQPQHF. CDR3 sequence (DNA): TGTGCCAGCAGTTACTCCTACCAGGGAAATCAGCCCCAGCATTTT. The J gene is TRBJ1-5, the V gene TRBV6-5; weak D call: TRBD1 (5 bases). Deletions cut 0 bases from V and 4 bases from J, with 10 bases between. The length of the CDR3 is 15 residues. The germline gives CDR1 MNHEY, CDR2 SVGAGI.

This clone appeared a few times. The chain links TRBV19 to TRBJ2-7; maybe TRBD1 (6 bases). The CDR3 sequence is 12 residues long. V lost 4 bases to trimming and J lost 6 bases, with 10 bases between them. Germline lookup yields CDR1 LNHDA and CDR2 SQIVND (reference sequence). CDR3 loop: CASSKQGGEQYF. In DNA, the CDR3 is TGTGCCAGTAGTAAACAGGGCGGCGAGCAGTACTTC.

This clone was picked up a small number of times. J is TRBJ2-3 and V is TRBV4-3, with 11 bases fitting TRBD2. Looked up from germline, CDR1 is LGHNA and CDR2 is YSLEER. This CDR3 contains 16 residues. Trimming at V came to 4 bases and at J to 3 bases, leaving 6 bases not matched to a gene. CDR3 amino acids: CASSPFLAGGTDTQYF. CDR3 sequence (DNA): TGCGCCAGCAGCCCGTTCCTAGCGGGAGGAACAGATACGCAGTATTTT.

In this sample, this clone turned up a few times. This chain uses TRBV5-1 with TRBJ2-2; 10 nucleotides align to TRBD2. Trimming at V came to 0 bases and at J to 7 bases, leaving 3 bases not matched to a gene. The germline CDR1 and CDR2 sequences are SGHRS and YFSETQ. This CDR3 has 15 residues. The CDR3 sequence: CASSLASGRGGELFF. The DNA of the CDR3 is TGCGCCAGCAGCTTGGCTAGCGGGAGAGGCGGGGAGCTGTTTTTT.

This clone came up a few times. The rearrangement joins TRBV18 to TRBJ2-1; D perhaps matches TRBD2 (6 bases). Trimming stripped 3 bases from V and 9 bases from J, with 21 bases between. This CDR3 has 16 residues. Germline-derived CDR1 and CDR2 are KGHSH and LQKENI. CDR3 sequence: CASSPSAGTYNTEQFF. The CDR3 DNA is TGTGCCAGCTCACCTTCAGCGGGCACCTACAACACTGAGCAGTTCTTC.

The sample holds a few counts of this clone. The CDR3 loop is CASSERGGEPQHF. The CDR3 DNA reads TGTGCCAGCAGTGAGAGGGGAGGGGAGCCCCAGCATTTT. The chain combines TRBV6-1 with TRBJ1-5; a possible D gene is TRBD1 (5 bases). The germline gives CDR1 MNHNS, CDR2 SASEGT. Between the trimmed V and J ends, which lost 3 bases and 8 bases, there was a span of 11 bases. This CDR3 contains 13 residues.

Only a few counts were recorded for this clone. The CDR3 protein is CASSPPGPENTGELFF. The CDR3 coding sequence is TGCGCCAGCAGCCCTCCGGGTCCGGAGAACACCGGGGAGCTGTTTTTT. The chain carries TRBV5-1 and TRBJ2-2; no reliable D call. Germline loops: CDR1 SGHRS, CDR2 YFSETQ. The CDR3 is 16 residues long. Trimming shortened V by 4 bases and J by 1 base, and 14 bases separated the two germline ends.

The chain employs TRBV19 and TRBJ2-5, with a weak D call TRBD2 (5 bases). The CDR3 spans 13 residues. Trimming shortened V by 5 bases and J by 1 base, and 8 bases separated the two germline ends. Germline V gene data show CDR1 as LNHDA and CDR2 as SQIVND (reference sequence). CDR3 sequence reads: CASSDYLQETQYF. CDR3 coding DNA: TGTGCCAGTAGTGACTATCTCCAAGAGACCCAGTACTTC.

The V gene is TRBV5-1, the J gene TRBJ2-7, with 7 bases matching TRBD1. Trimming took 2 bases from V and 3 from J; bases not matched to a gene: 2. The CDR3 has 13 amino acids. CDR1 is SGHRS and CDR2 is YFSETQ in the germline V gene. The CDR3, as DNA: TGCGCCAGCAGCTTACAGGGGAACTACGAGCAGTACTTC. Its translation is CASSLQGNYEQYF. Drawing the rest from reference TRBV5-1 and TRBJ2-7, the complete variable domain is KAGVTQTPRYLIKTRGQQVTLSCSPISGHRSVSWYQQTPGQGLQFLFEYFSETQRNKGNFPGRFSGRQFSNSRSEMNVSTLELGDSALYLCASSLQGNYEQYFGPGTRLTVT.